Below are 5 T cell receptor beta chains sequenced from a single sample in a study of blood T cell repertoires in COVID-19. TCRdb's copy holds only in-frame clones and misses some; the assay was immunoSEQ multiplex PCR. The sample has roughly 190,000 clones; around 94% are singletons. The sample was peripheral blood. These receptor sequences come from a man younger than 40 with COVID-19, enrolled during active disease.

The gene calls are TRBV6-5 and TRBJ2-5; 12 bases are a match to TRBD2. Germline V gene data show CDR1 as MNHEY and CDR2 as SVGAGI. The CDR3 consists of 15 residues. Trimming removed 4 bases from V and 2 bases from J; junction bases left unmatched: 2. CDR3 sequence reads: CASSWGTSGQETQYF. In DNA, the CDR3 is TGTGCCAGCAGTTGGGGGACTAGCGGGCAAGAGACCCAGTACTTC.

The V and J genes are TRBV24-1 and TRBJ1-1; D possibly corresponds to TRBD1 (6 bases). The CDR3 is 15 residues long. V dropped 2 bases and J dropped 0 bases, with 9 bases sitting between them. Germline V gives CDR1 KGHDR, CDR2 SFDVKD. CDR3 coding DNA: TGTGCCACCAGTGATTGGGACACTTTGAACACTGAAGCTTTCTTT. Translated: CATSDWDTLNTEAFF.

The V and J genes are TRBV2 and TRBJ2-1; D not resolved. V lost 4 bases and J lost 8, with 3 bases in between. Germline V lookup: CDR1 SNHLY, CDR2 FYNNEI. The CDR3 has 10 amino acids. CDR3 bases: TGTGCCAGCAGTGTCTATGAGCAGTTCTTC. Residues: CASSVYEQFF.

The CDR3 DNA is TGCGCCAGCAGCTCGGGACTAATTTACAATGAGCAGTTCTTC. Its protein product is CASSSGLIYNEQFF. The chain carries TRBV5-1 and TRBJ2-1; 7 bases match TRBD2. The CDR3 has 14 residues. V was clipped by 3 bases and J by 4 bases; unmatched bases: 4. Germline CDR1 and CDR2: SGHRS and YFSETQ.

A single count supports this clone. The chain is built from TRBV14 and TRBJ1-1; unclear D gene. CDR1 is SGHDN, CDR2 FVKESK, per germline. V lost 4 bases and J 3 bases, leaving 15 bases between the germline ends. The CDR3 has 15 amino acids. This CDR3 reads CASSPEGFGDTEAFF. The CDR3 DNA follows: TGTGCCAGCAGCCCCGAGGGATTTGGGGACACTGAAGCTTTCTTT.